The 21 T cell receptor beta chains below all came from one sample that was sequenced in a study of CD4 T cells in relation to SARS-CoV-2 and coronaviruses. No cognate antigen is known for these TCRs. Here immunoSEQ multiplex PCR was the method, and the copy in TCRdb shows in-frame clones only, minus some. The table records 24,000 or so clones, about three quarters of them present only once. Unexposed donor CD4+ T cells date from about 2011-2018, before the COVID-19 pandemic. The cells were cultured for 10 days before CD4+ T cells were isolated. The sample taken for sequencing was CD4+ T cells from PBMCs, cultured in vitro. The receptors here all came from a human donor in good health.

The chain recombines TRBV2 with TRBJ1-1; TRBD1 is a possible D gene (6 bases). The CDR3 has 14 residues. Trimming removed 6 bases at V and 1 base at J, with 12 bases between. The germline gives CDR1 SNHLY, CDR2 FYNNEI. The CDR3 loop reads CASRNRVRNTEAFF. CDR3 nucleotides: TGTGCCAGCAGAAACAGGGTCCGGAACACTGAAGCTTTCTTT.

The rearrangement links TRBV7-9 to TRBJ2-4, with 11 positions matching TRBD1. Germline-derived CDR1 and CDR2 are SEHNR and FQNEAQ (reference sequence). This CDR3 region has 16 residues. The ends lost 1 base at V and 6 bases at J; junction bases unmatched: 5. DNA of the CDR3: TGTGCCAGCAGCTTAGTTCGCGGGACAGGGGGAAACATTCAGTACTTC. As protein: CASSLVRGTGGNIQYF.

This clone was picked up a small number of times. The chain recombines TRBV19 with TRBJ1-6; D remains unclear. The V gene's germline CDR1 is LNHDA and CDR2 SQIVND (reference sequence). V lost 5 bases, J lost 6 bases, and 20 bases lay in between. The CDR3 consists of 17 residues. The CDR3 loop is CASSPPVDGSFNSPLHF. The DNA of the CDR3 is TGTGCCAGTAGTCCCCCGGTGGACGGAAGTTTTAATTCACCCCTCCACTTT.

The V and J genes are TRBV7-9 and TRBJ2-3; 10 bases map to TRBD1. The length of the CDR3 is 15 residues. V was pared by 5 bases and J by 3 bases, with 5 bases of the junction left unmatched. CDR1 is SEHNR, CDR2 FQNEAQ, per germline (reference sequence). CDR3: CASSGDRGGTDTQYF. The CDR3 region has the DNA TGTGCCAGCAGCGGGGACAGGGGAGGAACAGATACGCAGTATTTT. The full variable domain, completed using reference TRBV7-9 and TRBJ2-3, is DTGVSQNPRHKITKRGQNVTFRCDPISEHNRLYWYRQTLGQGPEFLTYFQNEAQLEKSRLLSDRFSAERPKGSFSTLEIQRTEQGDSAMYLCASSGDRGGTDTQYFGPGTRLTVL.

The chain carries TRBV7-9 and TRBJ1-1; the match to TRBD1 covers 9 bases. The CDR3 extends over 15 amino acids. The germline V gene has CDR1 SEHNR and CDR2 FQNEAQ (reference sequence). V gave up 5 bases and J gave up 4 bases; unmatched junction bases: 8. The DNA for the CDR3 is TGTGCCAGCAGCCTAATAACAGGGGGCGGCACTGAAGCTTTCTTT. Its protein is CASSLITGGGTEAFF.

The V gene is TRBV10-1, the J gene TRBJ2-5; D unresolved. The CDR3 is 15 amino acids. Germline V CDR1 and CDR2: WNHNN, SYGVQD (reference sequence). Trimming took off 0 bases at V and 3 bases at J, with 11 bases between the two ends. In nucleotides, the CDR3 is TGCGCCAGCAGTGAGTCGAGATCTGGAAAAGAGACCCAGTACTTC. Translating gives CASSESRSGKETQYF.

The rearrangement links TRBV23-1 to TRBJ2-7; 8 bases agree with TRBD1. TRBV23-1 is sorted into the ORF group, with uncertain function. CDR3 length: 14 residues. Trimming at V came to 5 bases and at J to 4 bases, leaving 7 bases not matched to a gene. CDR3 coding DNA: TGCGCCAGCAGTGTTCAGACAGGGGAGTACGAGCAGTACTTC. This translates into CASSVQTGEYEQYF.

V is TRBV6-5 and J is TRBJ1-1; a possible D gene is TRBD1 (6 bases). This CDR3 is 13 amino acids long. The V gene lost 2 bases and the J gene lost 4 bases, with 8 bases spanning the gap. Germline V gene sequence: CDR1 MNHEY, CDR2 SVGAGI. Here the CDR3 reads CASSYNRATEAFF. In DNA, the CDR3 is TGTGCCAGCAGTTACAACAGGGCCACTGAAGCTTTCTTT.

This chain joins TRBV5-4 and TRBJ2-4; 7 bases match TRBD2. V dropped 2 bases and J dropped 0; count of bases not matched to a gene: 2. Germline V gene lookup returns CDR1 SGHNT and CDR2 YYREEE (reference sequence). The CDR3 consists of 15 residues. The CDR3 DNA sequence: TGTGCCAGCAGCTTCGGGGGGAGAGCCAAAAACATTCAGTACTTC. Encoded protein: CASSFGGRAKNIQYF. Supplemented by reference TRBV5-4 and TRBJ2-4, the full variable domain reads ETGVTQSPTHLIKTRGQQVTLRCSSQSGHNTVSWYQQALGQGPQFIFQYYREEENGRGNFPPRFSGLQFPNYSSELNVNALELDDSALYLCASSFGGRAKNIQYFGAGTRLSVL.

This CDR3 is CASTRTGNYGYTF. Here the CDR3 DNA reads TGTGCCAGCACTCGGACAGGGAACTATGGCTACACCTTC. V usage is TRBV2 and J usage is TRBJ1-2; TRBD1 agrees at 8 bases. Germline V gives CDR1 SNHLY, CDR2 FYNNEI. With 7 bases clipped from V and 2 bases from J, the junction kept 3 bases outside the gene matches. This CDR3 contains 13 residues.

The chain couples TRBV29-1 to TRBJ1-5; 8 bases are a match to TRBD1. The germline V gene encodes CDR1 SQVTM and CDR2 ANQGSEA. The CDR3 contains 14 residues. J lost 6 bases, V lost 4 bases, and 8 bases had no gene match. The CDR3 reads CSVGEYTGGQPQHF. The CDR3 DNA is TGCAGCGTTGGGGAATATACAGGGGGTCAGCCCCAGCATTTT.

The chain has TRBV7-8 and TRBJ1-6; TRBD1 is a possible D gene (5 bases). Trimming took 7 bases from V and 0 from J, leaving 19 bases between them. Germline CDR1 is SGHVS and CDR2 is FQNEAQ. The CDR3 contains 18 residues. CDR3 sequence: CASKQEEGRGSYNSPLHF. DNA for the CDR3: TGTGCCAGCAAACAGGAGGAGGGCCGGGGCTCCTATAATTCACCCCTCCACTTT.

The rearrangement links TRBV29-1 to TRBJ2-4; TRBD1 matches 8 bases. Germline V lookup: CDR1 SQVTM, CDR2 ANQGSEA. The CDR3 covers 15 residues. J lost 0 bases, V lost 4 bases, and 5 bases had no gene match. DNA for the CDR3: TGCAGCGTTGTTGACAGGGGATCAGCCAAAAACATTCAGTACTTC. It translates to CSVVDRGSAKNIQYF.

This clone has more than one count but fewer than ten. The chain couples TRBV7-3 to TRBJ1-1; 7 nucleotides agree with TRBD1. Trimming took 2 bases from V and 5 from J; bases not matched to a gene: 11. Germline CDR1 is SGHTA and CDR2 is FQGTGA. The CDR3 loop spans 16 amino acids. CDR3 protein: CASSLDRVHPGTEAFF. DNA for the CDR3: TGTGCCAGCAGCTTAGACAGGGTCCACCCGGGGACTGAAGCTTTCTTT.

The V and J genes are TRBV7-9 and TRBJ1-6; D is ambiguous. CDR3 length: 15 residues. V dropped 1 base and J dropped 9 bases, with 13 bases sitting between them. Germline V gives CDR1 SEHNR, CDR2 FQNEAQ (reference sequence). CDR3 nucleotide sequence: TGTGCCAGCAGCTTAGAGGGCGCGCCCGGTTCACCCCTCCACTTT. Translating gives CASSLEGAPGSPLHF.

The chain has TRBV5-6 and TRBJ2-5, with 12 bases lining up with TRBD2. Germline V lookup: CDR1 SGHDT, CDR2 YYEEEE. CDR3 length: 15 residues. Trimming at V came to 1 base and at J to 4 bases, leaving 2 bases not matched to a gene. The CDR3 sequence: CASSLPLAGGETQYF. The CDR3 DNA reads TGTGCCAGCAGCTTGCCACTAGCGGGAGGAGAGACCCAGTACTTC. The variable domain in full, with the rest retrieved from reference TRBV5-6 and TRBJ2-5, is DAGVTQSPTHLIKTRGQQVTLRCSPKSGHDTVSWYQQALGQGPQFIFQYYEEEERQRGNFPDRFSGHQFPNYSSELNVNALLLGDSALYLCASSLPLAGGETQYFGPGTRLLVL.

The table lists this clone with a few counts. CDR3 in DNA: TGTGCCAGCAGCTTAGGGGTGAGCTTCACCGGGGAGCTGTTTTTT. It codes for CASSLGVSFTGELFF. The chain has TRBV11-3 and TRBJ2-2; D is unresolved. From germline, CDR1 is SGHNT and CDR2 YENEEA. Trimming stripped 1 base from V and 4 bases from J, with 10 bases between. This CDR3 region has 15 residues.

The rearrangement links TRBV7-3 to TRBJ2-2, with D possibly being TRBD1 (5 bases). This CDR3 region has 17 residues. The V end lost 0 bases, the J end lost 1 base, and 12 bases lay between the germline ends. Germline CDR1 SGHTA, CDR2 FQGTGA. For the CDR3, the DNA is TGTGCCAGCAGCTTAACAAGTCAGGGCGGGAACACCGGGGAGCTGTTTTTT. This translates into CASSLTSQGGNTGELFF.

This clone was seen once. This chain connects TRBV19 to TRBJ2-1; D remains unclear. Germline CDR1 is LNHDA and CDR2 is SQIVND (reference sequence). CDR3 size: 11 residues. Deletions cut 3 bases from V and 9 bases from J, with 6 bases between. The CDR3 sequence is CASSILTEQFF. CDR3 DNA: TGTGCCAGTAGTATTTTAACTGAGCAGTTCTTC.

The J gene is TRBJ2-1, the V gene TRBV5-1; D uncertain. V was shortened by 1 base and J by 7 bases, with 15 bases between the two germline ends. This CDR3 has 15 amino acids. The V gene's germline CDR1 is SGHRS and CDR2 YFSETQ. In DNA form, the CDR3 reads TGCGCCAGCAGCTTGACGGGTAGTCCGCTTAATGAGCAGTTCTTC. This sequence encodes CASSLTGSPLNEQFF.

The rearrangement uses TRBV23-1 and TRBJ2-7; a weak D match, TRBD2 (6 bases). TRBV23-1 is labeled an ORF, and its function is uncertain. This CDR3 region has 17 residues. V gave up 4 bases and J gave up 5 bases, with 24 bases separating them. The chain's CDR3 is CASSLTQLARIPDEQYF. CDR3 in DNA: TGCGCCAGCAGTCTCACCCAACTAGCTCGAATACCCGACGAGCAGTACTTC.